This TCR beta chain was observed in a study of OX40 agonist ivuxolimab in advanced cancers. Study overall: Patients received ivuxolimab, an intravenous treatment, every 2 weeks at 0.01 to 10 mg/kg. The dose-escalation cohort was just under 85% male, with a mean age of about 56 years, ranging about 23 to 90. Study results and caveats: Averaging showed that CD8+ T cells had more expanded clones than CD4+ did. At 0.1 to 3.0 mg/kg and by week 6, CD4+ and CD8+ T cells in the blood had expanded clonally.

V was clipped by 6 bases and J by 3 bases; unmatched bases: 6. CDR1 and CDR2 from the germline V gene are SNHLY and FYNNEI. The CDR3 runs to 15 residues. Generated by immunoSEQ multiplex PCR, the TCRdb table keeps only in-frame clones and is missing some. In the table there are tens of thousands of clones, approximately 88% of which are singletons. This clone appeared a single time. The antigen is not known. The chain employs TRBV2 and TRBJ2-2; 8 nucleotides agree with TRBD1. This clonotype was obtained from an adult with an advanced solid tumor such as melanoma, head and neck, liver or kidney cancer. The sequencing here drew on CD4+ or CD8+ T cells sorted from blood, taken in a trial of the OX40 agonist ivuxolimab. The CDR3 DNA reads as TGTGCCAGCAGGGCCGGACAGGGAGACACCGGGGAGCTGTTTTTT. It specifies CASRAGQGDTGELFF.